This entry describes one T cell receptor beta chain. Its antigen specificity is not known. Within one base of it there is no much larger clone, and no base qualities were kept. The CDR3 has 14 amino acids, counting the end cysteine and phenylalanine. This entry keeps only the CDR3 DNA: 42 bases, framed from base 1. CDR1 SGHDT and CDR2 YYEEEE were looked up in the germline V gene. A distance of 11 bases separates the germline ends of V and J, which lose 4 bases and 1 base respectively. The Qiagen DNeasy kit was used to extract genomic DNA both from unsorted PBMCs and from the negatively selected CD4+ and CD8+ fractions. Using primers that anneal to V and J segments, immunoSEQ multiplex PCR amplified the TCR beta CDR3 regions. A synthetic immune receptor repertoire was used to minimize amplification bias, and remaining bias was computationally removed after sequencing. The authors' pipeline ran thus. Custom Python scripts were used to quantify repertoire diversity as the Shannon entropy index. Unsorted, CD4+ and CD8+ repertoires were examined separately, except in combined analyses, for which CD4+ and CD8+ sequences were merged in silico. A clone was considered expanded if an increase in frequency of at least 2-fold after treatment relative to C1D1 was found, and a pseudocount of 0.5 was applied to clones undetected at baseline. Singleton clones were defined as clones with 0 or 1 copy at C1D1, and non-singleton clones were defined as clones with 2 or more copies. Clones expanded in unsorted samples were assigned a CD4+, CD8+ or unknown annotation through matching of protein sequences in sorted samples from the same patient. Wilcoxon tests were applied to paired samples to test diversity changes from C1D1 to C4D1. Not all clones reach the TCRdb copy of this immuneACCESS table, which keeps in-frame sequences only. Checked studies attribute under half of the gap to unresolved V genes and leave the rest unexplained. V and J calls plus clone size are reproduced from that table; the DNA served to infer D and trimming. A total of around 25,000 clones appear in this sample, approximately 82% of them only once. The ten largest clones add up to approximately 10% of the sample.

Interpreted using the paper, the time point label stands for: cycle 2 day 1 (C2D1) of nivolumab. All trial patients had relapsed after autologous stem cell transplantation, with cohorts A, B and C differing in prior brentuximab vedotin exposure. A total of roughly 57 patients with relapsed/refractory classical Hodgkin lymphoma made up the trial cohort, and each patient's best overall response was complete response, partial response or progressive disease. Single-agent nivolumab was administered to trial patients in the multi-cohort phase II CheckMate 205 trial. An independent review committee assessed best overall response by applying the 2007 International Working Group response criteria. PBMCs from the trial were collected at three points: immediately before nivolumab initiation (C1D1), and during therapy at cycle 2 day 1 and cycle 4 day 1. Peripheral blood was collected in 8 mL Vacutainer Cell Preparation Tubes, from which PBMCs were isolated by centrifugation and then cryopreserved.

This entry is derived from a study of PD-1 blockade in classical Hodgkin lymphoma (dated by TCRdb to 2018 to 2021). Study-level background: Nivolumab dosing was 3 mg/kg intravenously every 2 weeks, continuing until either disease progression or unacceptable toxicity. To define a peripheral blood immune signature of response to PD-1 blockade in classical Hodgkin lymphoma, the study combined TCR beta sequencing with CyTOF. On the study overall, not on this receptor specifically: Trial patients with a complete response had baseline diversity similar to that of newly diagnosed patients, while partial responders and progressors had significantly lower diversity. The study covered only a single clinical trial cohort, and the causes of the repertoire differences, possibly disease activity or prior therapy, were still not defined. CD4+ but not CD8+ TCR diversity rose significantly by C4D1 (p=0.0027 vs p=0.16), most apparent in complete responders (p=0.02). Patients starting nivolumab less than 1 year after ASCT had lower diversity and were excluded from later analyses to avoid confounding by immune reconstitution. Baseline TCR diversity was reported to be lower in newly diagnosed patients than in healthy donors and to be lower still in relapsed/refractory patients.

This TCR derives from a human donor with classical Hodgkin lymphoma. The chain is assembled from TRBV5-6 and TRBJ1-1; the D gene assignment is ambiguous. The sample in question was peripheral blood mononuclear cells (PBMCs), obtained before the second cycle of nivolumab. The CDR3 protein: CASSRGRQNTEAFF. Read as DNA, the sequence is TGTGCCAGCAGCCGGGGAAGGCAGAACACTGAAGCTTTCTTT.